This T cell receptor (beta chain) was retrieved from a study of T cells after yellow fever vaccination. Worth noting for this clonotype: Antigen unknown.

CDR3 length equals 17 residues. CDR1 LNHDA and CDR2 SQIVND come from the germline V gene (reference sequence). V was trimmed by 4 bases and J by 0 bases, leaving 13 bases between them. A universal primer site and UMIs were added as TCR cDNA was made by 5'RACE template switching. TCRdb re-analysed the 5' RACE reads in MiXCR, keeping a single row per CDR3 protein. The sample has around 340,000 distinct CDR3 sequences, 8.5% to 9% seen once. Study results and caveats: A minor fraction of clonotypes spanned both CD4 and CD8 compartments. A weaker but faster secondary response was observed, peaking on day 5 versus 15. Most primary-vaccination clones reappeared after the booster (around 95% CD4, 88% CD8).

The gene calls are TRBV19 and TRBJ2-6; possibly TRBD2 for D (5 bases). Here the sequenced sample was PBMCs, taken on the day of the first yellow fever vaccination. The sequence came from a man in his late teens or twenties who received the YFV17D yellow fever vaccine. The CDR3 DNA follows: TGTGCCAGTAGTAATTGGGAGCGGAGCTCTGGGGCCAACGTCCTGACTTTC. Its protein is CASSNWERSSGANVLTF.